The 26 T cell receptor beta chains given below trace back to one sample, sequenced in a study of technical replicates of blood from a handful of donors. Produced via immunoSEQ multiplex PCR; TCRdb's table is partial and in-frame only. The sample has tens of thousands of clones, roughly 92% seen once. What was sequenced was T cells isolated from PBMCs. These receptors were obtained from a human donor in good health.

The gene calls are TRBV6-6 and TRBJ1-1; D possibly corresponds to TRBD1 (5 bases). The V end was cut by 2 bases, the J end by 5 bases, with 12 bases between. Per germline, CDR1 MNHNY and CDR2 SVGAGI (reference sequence). The CDR3 is made up of 14 amino acids. The CDR3 protein is CASSYGASATEAFF. As DNA, the CDR3 is TGTGCCAGCAGTTACGGGGCCTCGGCAACTGAAGCTTTCTTT.

The V gene is TRBV7-2, the J gene TRBJ2-7; a possible D gene is TRBD2 (5 bases). This CDR3 is 16 amino acids long. V shed 1 base and J shed 3 bases, with 16 bases lying between them. Germline CDR1 reads SGHTA; CDR2 reads FQGNSA. DNA for the CDR3: TGTGCCAGCAGCTTAGGGTCGAGGGTAAAAGTCTACGAGCAGTACTTC. Protein product: CASSLGSRVKVYEQYF.

The chain recombines TRBV28 with TRBJ1-1; D gene uncertain. V was cut by 5 bases and J by 1 base, with 26 bases left in between. CDR1 is MDHEN and CDR2 is SYDVKM in the germline V gene. This CDR3 has 19 amino acids. The CDR3 here is CASSLQPAGSGVRNTEAFF. CDR3 sequence (DNA): TGTGCCAGCAGTCTTCAACCGGCAGGCTCCGGGGTGAGGAACACTGAAGCTTTCTTT. Full variable domain (missing parts from reference TRBV28 and TRBJ1-1): DVKVTQSSRYLVKRTGEKVFLECVQDMDHENMFWYRQDPGLGLRLIYFSYDVKMKEKGDIPEGYSVSREKKERFSLILESASTNQTSMYLCASSLQPAGSGVRNTEAFFGQGTRLTVV.

J is TRBJ1-5 and V is TRBV4-2; D unclear. With 0 bases removed from V and 5 bases from J, the gap between germline ends came to 14 bases. Per the germline V gene, CDR1 is LGHNA and CDR2 is YNFKEQ. CDR3 size: 16 residues. CDR3 residues: CASSQEVRVTHQPQHF. The CDR3 DNA reads TGTGCCAGCAGCCAAGAAGTCCGGGTAACACATCAGCCCCAGCATTTT.

V is TRBV2 and J is TRBJ1-2; D is ambiguous. The CDR3 consists of 15 residues. Trimming cost V 0 bases and J 5 bases, with 13 bases left between them. CDR1 and CDR2 from the germline V gene are SNHLY and FYNNEI. CDR3 nucleotide sequence: TGTGCCAGCAGTGAAGCAGCAGGTTCGGGATATGGCTACACCTTC. The encoded protein is CASSEAAGSGYGYTF.

This chain links TRBV27 with TRBJ2-7; TRBD1 aligns across 11 bases. V was clipped by 1 base and J by 4 bases; unmatched bases: 3. Looked up from germline, CDR1 is MNHEY and CDR2 is SMNVEV (reference sequence). The CDR3 is 15 residues long. The CDR3 bases are TGTGCCAGCAGTTTATGGGGGACAGGGGGGTACGAGCAGTACTTC. It specifies CASSLWGTGGYEQYF.

This clone came up a few times. This chain joins TRBV5-1 and TRBJ2-7; TRBD2 agrees at 12 bases. CDR3 length: 15 amino acids. In germline, CDR1 is SGHRS, CDR2 YFSETQ. With V trimmed by 3 bases and J by 3 bases, 4 bases remained unmatched. CDR3 DNA: TGCGCCAGCAGCTCTAGCGGGAGGGCCGGCTACGAGCAGTACTTC. Amino acid sequence: CASSSSGRAGYEQYF.

The chain links TRBV5-1 to TRBJ2-1; possible D gene TRBD2, 5 bases. The V gene's germline CDR1 is SGHRS and CDR2 YFSETQ. This CDR3 contains 14 residues. V lost 4 bases and J 4 bases, leaving 12 bases between the germline ends. CDR3 coding DNA: TGCGCCAGCAGCCCGGCGGGCCTTTACAATGAGCAGTTCTTC. It encodes CASSPAGLYNEQFF.

The chain is built from TRBV4-1 and TRBJ1-2, with TRBD1 identical over 8 bases. Unmatched junction bases numbered 3, after V lost 2 bases and J lost 4 bases. Germline V CDR1 and CDR2: MGHRA, YSYEKL. This CDR3 comprises 14 residues. For the CDR3, the DNA is TGCGCCAGCAGCCAACAGGGGGCGAGCTATGGCTACACCTTC. This sequence encodes CASSQQGASYGYTF.

The chain employs TRBV11-3 and TRBJ2-3; D may be TRBD1 (6 bases). V was pared by 5 bases and J by 2 bases, with 23 bases between. CDR3 length equals 18 residues. The germline V gene encodes CDR1 SGHNT and CDR2 YENEEA. DNA for the CDR3: TGTGCCAGCAGCCAAGGGGGTCGACTGGCGGGTATCACAGATACGCAGTATTTT. Translated, it gives CASSQGGRLAGITDTQYF.

The genes are TRBV15 and TRBJ2-7; TRBD2 matches 7 bases. V was clipped by 4 bases and J by 2 bases; unmatched bases: 8. CDR3 length: 15 amino acids. Per germline, CDR1 LNHNV and CDR2 YYDKDF (reference sequence). The CDR3 here is CATSTERELTYEQYF. CDR3 coding DNA: TGTGCCACCAGCACTGAGCGGGAACTAACCTACGAGCAGTACTTC.

J is TRBJ2-7 and V is TRBV5-1; no firm D call. Per the germline V gene, CDR1 is SGHRS and CDR2 is YFSETQ. The CDR3 has 14 residues. Trimming cost V 0 bases and J 5 bases, with 12 bases left between them. CDR3 in amino acids: CASSLALLGDEQYF. The CDR3 DNA follows: TGCGCCAGCAGCTTGGCCTTACTGGGCGACGAGCAGTACTTC.

V and J are TRBV27 and TRBJ1-2, with D possibly being TRBD1 (5 bases). V was cut by 0 bases and J by 6 bases, with 8 bases left in between. Per germline, CDR1 MNHEY and CDR2 SMNVEV (reference sequence). The CDR3 length is 13 residues. The DNA for the CDR3 is TGTGCCAGCAGTTTATCACGGGGGAATGGCTACACCTTC. Translating gives CASSLSRGNGYTF.

J is TRBJ1-2 and V is TRBV19; 8 nucleotides align to TRBD1. This CDR3 has 14 residues. The J segment lost 4 bases and the V segment lost 7 bases, leaving 8 bases of the junction unmatched. Germline lookup yields CDR1 LNHDA and CDR2 SQIVND (reference sequence). Here the CDR3 reads CASTADRASYGYTF. CDR3 nucleotide sequence: TGTGCCAGTACCGCGGACAGGGCCAGCTATGGCTACACCTTC.

This clone is a singleton in its sample. The gene calls are TRBV29-1 and TRBJ2-7; a possible D gene is TRBD1 (6 bases). There are 13 residues in the CDR3. CDR1 is SQVTM, CDR2 ANQGSEA, per germline. V lost 2 bases and J 3 bases, leaving 11 bases between the germline ends. CDR3 in DNA: TGCAGCGTTGAAAGGGGCAGGGGCTACGAGCAGTACTTC. Protein sequence: CSVERGRGYEQYF.

The chain joins TRBV4-3 to TRBJ2-1, with 7 bases matching TRBD1. In germline, CDR1 is LGHNA, CDR2 YSLEER. CDR3 length: 15 amino acids. After removal of 4 bases from V and 5 bases from J, the junction contained 8 bases not matched to a gene. Written as DNA, the CDR3 is TGCGCCAGCAGCCTCGAACGGACAGGCCACAATGAGCAGTTCTTC. Its protein is CASSLERTGHNEQFF.

The CDR3 DNA sequence: TGTGCCATCAGTGAAGGAGGGAAGGCCCTTAACAATGAGCAGTTCTTC. Translating gives CAISEGGKALNNEQFF. The rearrangement joins TRBV10-3 to TRBJ2-1, with D possibly being TRBD2 (6 bases). The CDR3 is made up of 16 amino acids. V was trimmed by 3 bases and J by 5 bases, leaving 17 bases between them. The germline CDR1 and CDR2 sequences are ENHRY and SYGVKD.

The genes are TRBV2 and TRBJ1-2; a weak D match, TRBD1 (5 bases). CDR3 size: 14 residues. The germline V gene encodes CDR1 SNHLY and CDR2 FYNNEI. V lost 7 bases, J lost 1 base, and 13 bases lay in between. CDR3 DNA: TGTGCCAGCAATTACCATGACAGTAACTATGGCTACACCTTC. Encoded protein: CASNYHDSNYGYTF.

This chain uses TRBV5-1 with TRBJ1-2; a possible D gene is TRBD1 (5 bases). The V gene's germline CDR1 is SGHRS and CDR2 YFSETQ. There are 15 residues in the CDR3. The V end was cut by 2 bases, the J end by 6 bases, with 17 bases between. CDR3 sequence (DNA): TGCGCCAGCAGCTTACTTACATCTTTCAGGGATGGCTACACCTTC. Translating gives CASSLLTSFRDGYTF.

This clone was picked up one time. The V gene is TRBV4-2, the J gene TRBJ1-1, with D unresolved. V dropped 3 bases and J dropped 1 base, with 18 bases sitting between them. Germline CDR1 reads LGHNA; CDR2 reads YNFKEQ. The CDR3 runs to 17 residues. CDR3 in DNA: TGTGCCAGCAGCCACAGTGTCGCGAGACTCTCGAACACTGAAGCTTTCTTT. It is translated as CASSHSVARLSNTEAFF.

The rearrangement links TRBV29-1 to TRBJ2-1; D not resolved. The CDR3 consists of 13 residues. Germline values: CDR1 SQVTM, CDR2 ANQGSEA. V was cut by 2 bases and J by 8 bases, with 13 bases left in between. Written as DNA, the CDR3 is TGCAGCGTTGAACTAGATGTCCCCTATGAGCAGTTCTTC. Protein product: CSVELDVPYEQFF.

The V call is TRBV19, the J call TRBJ2-1, with TRBD2 matching over 8 bases. Germline V lookup: CDR1 LNHDA, CDR2 SQIVND (reference sequence). The CDR3 covers 13 residues. The V gene end was trimmed by 5 bases and the J gene end by 3 bases; junction bases not matched to a gene: 0. CDR3 residues: CASSLAGYNEQFF. CDR3 DNA sequence: TGTGCCAGTAGTCTAGCGGGCTACAATGAGCAGTTCTTC.

This clone was seen once. The chain combines TRBV6-1 with TRBJ1-5; D is ambiguous. This CDR3 has 12 amino acids. Trimming shortened V by 11 bases and J by 9 bases, and 17 bases separated the two germline ends. Germline loops: CDR1 MNHNS, CDR2 SASEGT. Here the CDR3 reads CASRPDYGPQHF. The CDR3 bases are TGTGCCTCCAGGCCCGACTACGGGCCCCAGCATTTT.

This chain joins TRBV5-1 and TRBJ2-7, with 9 positions matching TRBD1. Germline lookup yields CDR1 SGHRS and CDR2 YFSETQ. The CDR3 extends over 16 amino acids. V gave up 0 bases and J gave up 3 bases; unmatched junction bases: 7. CDR3 sequence reads: CASSLALGQGVYEQYF. CDR3 DNA: TGCGCCAGCAGCTTGGCTTTGGGACAGGGAGTCTACGAGCAGTACTTC.

This chain joins TRBV7-3 and TRBJ2-1; 9 bases agree with TRBD2. The CDR3 sequence is 18 residues long. The ends lost 3 bases at V and 4 bases at J; junction bases unmatched: 13. Germline V gene data show CDR1 as SGHTA and CDR2 as FQGTGA. CDR3 nucleotides: TGTGCCAGCAGCTTGACCGGGACTAGCATCCCAGGGTACAATGAGCAGTTCTTC. It translates to CASSLTGTSIPGYNEQFF.

This chain joins TRBV7-9 and TRBJ1-1; D is unclear. The CDR3 spans 11 residues. Germline V gene sequence: CDR1 SEHNR, CDR2 FQNEAQ (reference sequence). V lost 8 bases, J lost 0 bases, and 4 bases lay in between. The CDR3 here is CASYMNTEAFF. For the CDR3, the DNA is TGTGCCAGCTATATGAACACTGAAGCTTTCTTT. Drawing the rest from reference TRBV7-9 and TRBJ1-1, the complete variable domain is DTGVSQNPRHKITKRGQNVTFRCDPISEHNRLYWYRQTLGQGPEFLTYFQNEAQLEKSRLLSDRFSAERPKGSFSTLEIQRTEQGDSAMYLCASYMNTEAFFGQGTRLTVV.